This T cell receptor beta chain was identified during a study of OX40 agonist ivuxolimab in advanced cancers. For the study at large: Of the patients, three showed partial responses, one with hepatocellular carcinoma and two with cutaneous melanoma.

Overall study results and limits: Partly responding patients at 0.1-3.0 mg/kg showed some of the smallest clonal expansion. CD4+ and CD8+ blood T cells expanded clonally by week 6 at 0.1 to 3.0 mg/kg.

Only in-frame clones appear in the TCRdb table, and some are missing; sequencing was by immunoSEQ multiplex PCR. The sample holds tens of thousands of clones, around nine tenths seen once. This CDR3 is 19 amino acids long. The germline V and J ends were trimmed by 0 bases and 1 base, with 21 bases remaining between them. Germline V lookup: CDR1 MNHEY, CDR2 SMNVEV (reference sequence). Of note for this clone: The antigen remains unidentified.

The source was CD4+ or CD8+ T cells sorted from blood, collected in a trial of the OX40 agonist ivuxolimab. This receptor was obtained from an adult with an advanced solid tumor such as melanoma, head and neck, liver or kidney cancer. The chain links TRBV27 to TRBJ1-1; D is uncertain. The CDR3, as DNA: TGTGCCAGCAGTTTATCGAATCCTCTCTCTCCGATCAGGAACACTGAAGCTTTCTTT. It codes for CASSLSNPLSPIRNTEAFF.